What follows are 21 T cell receptor beta chains derived from one specimen sequenced in a study of human thymus T cells. Thymus pieces cut out during corrective heart surgery were the tissue that was used. Sequenced by immunoSEQ multiplex PCR; TCRdb stores in-frame clones only, minus some. Seen here are about 78,000 clones, 90% to 98% observed once, and the top ten hold just over 0.03%. Sequencing was carried out using thymus tissue. The receptors were gathered from a boy less than two years old with a congenital heart defect but otherwise immunologically healthy.

This clone was observed a single time. The chain has TRBV11-3 and TRBJ1-1; tentatively, D is TRBD1 (6 bases). Germline V gene sequence: CDR1 SGHNT, CDR2 YENEEA. The CDR3 loop spans 16 amino acids. Between the trimmed V and J ends, which lost 1 base and 0 bases, there was a span of 12 bases. CDR3 DNA: TGTGCCAGCAGCTTAGCCAGGGGACACATGAACACTGAAGCTTTCTTT. Protein: CASSLARGHMNTEAFF.

This clone occurred once. J is TRBJ2-3 and V is TRBV27; TRBD2 matches at 11 bases. V was pared by 3 bases and J by 4 bases, with 12 bases of the junction left unmatched. CDR1 is MNHEY, CDR2 SMNVEV, per germline (reference sequence). This CDR3 is 18 amino acids long. CDR3 protein: CASSFVVAGGIRADTQYF. CDR3 nucleotides: TGTGCCAGCAGTTTCGTGGTAGCGGGAGGGATACGGGCAGATACGCAGTATTTT.

The chain has TRBV7-9 and TRBJ2-1, with TRBD2 identical over 13 bases. The germline gives CDR1 SEHNR, CDR2 FQNEAQ (reference sequence). With V trimmed by 5 bases and J by 9 bases, 10 bases remained unmatched. The CDR3 runs to 16 residues. The DNA for the CDR3 is TGTGCCAGCAGCCGCACTAGCGGGAGGGCCTACGGTGAGCAGTTCTTC. This sequence encodes CASSRTSGRAYGEQFF.

The chain employs TRBV11-2 and TRBJ2-1; tentatively, D is TRBD1 (6 bases). Germline-derived CDR1 and CDR2 are SGHAT and FQNNGV. The V gene lost 5 bases and the J gene lost 0 bases, with 23 bases spanning the gap. The CDR3 loop spans 19 amino acids. CDR3: CASSHDWGKGESSYNEQFF. For the CDR3, the DNA is TGTGCCAGCAGCCACGACTGGGGGAAGGGGGAGAGCTCCTACAATGAGCAGTTCTTC.

This sequence joins TRBV28 and TRBJ2-3, with 14 positions matching TRBD2. Germline loops: CDR1 MDHEN, CDR2 SYDVKM. Unmatched junction bases numbered 4, after V lost 5 bases and J lost 3 bases. The CDR3 is 16 amino acids. The CDR3 coding sequence is TGTGCCAGCAGTCCCCGACTAGCGGGAGGGACAGATACGCAGTATTTT. It yields the protein CASSPRLAGGTDTQYF.

The chain couples TRBV28 to TRBJ2-4, with D maybe TRBD2 (6 bases). The germline CDR1 and CDR2 sequences are MDHEN and SYDVKM. The ends were cut back, 2 bases at V and 4 bases at J, with 12 bases in the middle. This CDR3 has 15 amino acids. This chain's CDR3 is CASSLGGDLKNIQYF. The CDR3 region has the DNA TGTGCCAGCAGTTTAGGCGGGGACTTAAAAAACATTCAGTACTTC.

V and J are TRBV21-1 and TRBJ1-5; the table assigns TRBD1, which was not confirmed against the DNA. TRBV21-1 is designated a pseudogene. This CDR3 is built from 14 residues. The CDR3, as DNA: TGTGCCAGCAGCAAACAACAGGGCAATCAGCCCCAGCATTTT. It yields the protein CASSKQQGNQPQHF.

CDR3 sequence reads: CASSDDRRGGETQYF. CDR3 nucleotides: TGCGCCAGCAGTGATGACCGCAGGGGAGGGGAGACCCAGTACTTC. The chain links TRBV10-1 to TRBJ2-5, with a possible D match to TRBD2 (7 bases). CDR3 length: 15 residues. Germline assignment: CDR1 WNHNN and CDR2 SYGVQD (reference sequence). Trimming left V 3 bases short and J 5 bases short, with 16 bases between.

This clone was counted once. The chain has TRBV29-1 and TRBJ2-1; D gene unclear. Germline V gene data show CDR1 as SQVTM and CDR2 as ANQGSEA. The V gene lost 2 bases and the J gene lost 6 bases, with 5 bases spanning the gap. The CDR3 length is 11 residues. The CDR3 nucleotides are TGCAGCGTTGAATATCCCAATGAGCAGTTCTTC. Translated, it gives CSVEYPNEQFF.

The chain employs TRBV27 and TRBJ2-7; 7 bases align to TRBD1. The ends lost 3 bases at V and 2 bases at J; junction bases unmatched: 7. CDR1 and CDR2 from the germline V gene are MNHEY and SMNVEV (reference sequence). The CDR3 has 15 residues. This CDR3 reads CASSLAARGPYEQYF. The DNA of the CDR3 is TGTGCCAGCAGTTTGGCGGCAAGGGGGCCCTACGAGCAGTACTTC.

This chain connects TRBV11-2 to TRBJ1-2; 9 bases are shared with TRBD1. The CDR3 spans 19 residues. Unmatched junction bases numbered 21, after V lost 5 bases and J lost 5 bases. Germline CDR1 is SGHAT and CDR2 is FQNNGV. The CDR3 is CASSLLRPGTGCPLYGYTF. The CDR3 coding sequence is TGTGCCAGCAGCCTCCTTCGACCCGGGACAGGGTGCCCTCTTTATGGCTACACCTTC. The variable domain in full, with the rest retrieved from reference TRBV11-2 and TRBJ1-2, is EAGVAQSPRYKIIEKRQSVAFWCNPISGHATLYWYQQILGQGPKLLIQFQNNGVVDDSQLPKDRFSAERLKGVDSTLKIQPAKLEDSAVYLCASSLLRPGTGCPLYGYTFGSGTRLTVV.

The rearrangement uses TRBV7-2 and TRBJ2-5, with D possibly being TRBD1 or TRBD2 (5 bases each). CDR1 and CDR2 (germline): SGHTA, FQGNSA. The V end was cut by 3 bases, the J end by 2 bases, with 13 bases between. The length of the CDR3 is 15 residues. The CDR3 is CASSLRGRHQETQYF. As DNA, the CDR3 is TGTGCCAGCAGCTTGAGGGGACGCCATCAAGAGACCCAGTACTTC. Based on the CDR3 plus reference TRBV7-2 and TRBJ2-5, the full variable domain is GAGVSQSPSNKVTEKGKDVELRCDPISGHTALYWYRQSLGQGLEFLIYFQGNSAPDKSGLPSDRFSAERTGGSVSTLTIQRTQQEDSAVYLCASSLRGRHQETQYFGPGTRLLVL.

This rearrangement joins TRBV30 to TRBJ2-1; 12 bases line up with TRBD1. V was pared by 0 bases and J by 8 bases, with 8 bases of the junction left unmatched. In germline, CDR1 is GTSNPN, CDR2 SVGIG (reference sequence). The CDR3 totals 16 residues. The CDR3 nucleotides are TGTGCCTGGAGTGTACCTGGGACAGGGGGCCATGATGAGCAGTTCTTC. Its protein is CAWSVPGTGGHDEQFF.

The sample holds a few counts of this clone. This rearrangement joins TRBV10-1 to TRBJ2-2; TRBD1 matches at 10 bases. There are 17 residues in the CDR3. V lost 2 bases, J lost 5 bases, and 8 bases stayed unmatched. Germline-derived CDR1 and CDR2 are WNHNN and SYGVQD (reference sequence). The CDR3 here is CASSEGTGESWTGELFF. CDR3 nucleotides: TGCGCCAGCAGTGAGGGGACAGGGGAGAGTTGGACCGGGGAGCTGTTTTTT.

The chain couples TRBV7-2 to TRBJ2-5, with D perhaps being TRBD1 or TRBD2 (6 bases each). Germline V CDR1 and CDR2: SGHTA, FQGNSA. V lost 5 bases to trimming and J lost 4 bases, with 23 bases between them. This CDR3 is built from 17 residues. The DNA for the CDR3 is TGTGCCAGCAGCCTCTTGGGGGCTAGCTTGGGGGGAGAGACCCAGTACTTC. Translated: CASSLLGASLGGETQYF.

This chain links TRBV19 with TRBJ2-7; TRBD1 matches 8 bases. Germline CDR1 and CDR2: LNHDA and SQIVND (reference sequence). V shed 0 bases and J 2 bases; nucleotides not matched to a gene: 3. The CDR3 covers 15 residues. The chain's CDR3 is CASSIERTGTYEQYF. Here the CDR3 DNA reads TGTGCCAGTAGTATAGAGAGGACAGGGACCTACGAGCAGTACTTC.

This clone was recorded once. The chain links TRBV7-2 to TRBJ1-2; TRBD1 agrees at 7 bases. J lost 8 bases, V lost 5 bases, and 11 bases had no gene match. Germline V CDR1 and CDR2: SGHTA, FQGNSA. The CDR3 consists of 14 residues. The CDR3 region is CASSAGKGAQGYTF. CDR3 DNA sequence: TGTGCCAGCAGCGCCGGCAAGGGGGCGCAGGGCTACACCTTC.

The chain couples TRBV14 to TRBJ2-7; the D gene is possibly TRBD2 (5 bases). The CDR3 is 13 amino acids. V was trimmed by 1 base and J by 6 bases, leaving 10 bases between them. Germline loops: CDR1 SGHDN, CDR2 FVKESK. The CDR3: CASSQGTDFEQYF. The CDR3 DNA reads TGTGCCAGCAGCCAAGGGACGGACTTCGAGCAGTACTTC.

The rearrangement uses TRBV18 and TRBJ2-1; TRBD2 matches at 8 bases. The germline V gene encodes CDR1 KGHSH and CDR2 LQKENI. There are 17 residues in the CDR3. The V segment lost 2 bases and the J segment 5 bases; nucleotides outside the gene matches: 11. The DNA for the CDR3 is TGTGCCAGCTCACCAAGTTTGGGTCAGCGGGAGAACAATGAGCAGTTCTTC. This translates into CASSPSLGQRENNEQFF.

This clone has a handful of counts. The chain has TRBV28 and TRBJ1-5, with D possibly matching TRBD1 (6 bases). Germline CDR1 is MDHEN and CDR2 is SYDVKM. Trimming cost V 3 bases and J 4 bases, with 13 bases left between them. The CDR3 covers 15 residues. The CDR3 sequence: CASSFAGAANQPQHF. The CDR3 nucleotides are TGTGCCAGCAGTTTCGCAGGGGCGGCGAATCAGCCCCAGCATTTT.

The rearrangement joins TRBV27 to TRBJ2-6; D remains ambiguous. V dropped 3 bases and J dropped 3 bases, with 6 bases sitting between them. The CDR3 totals 14 residues. The germline V gene encodes CDR1 MNHEY and CDR2 SMNVEV (reference sequence). The CDR3 protein is CASSLLDGANVLTF. The CDR3 DNA follows: TGTGCCAGCAGTTTGCTGGATGGGGCCAACGTCCTGACTTTC.